The rows below give T cell receptor beta chains drawn from one sample of a study of CD8+CD57+ T cells in acquired aplastic anemia. TCRdb reprocessed the reads via MiXCR and lists one record per CDR3 protein. The data contain about 160,000 distinct CDR3 sequences, over 70% of them singletons. Input material: sorted CD4+, CD8+, or CD8+CD57+ T cells (not recorded which) from PBMCs. The receptors come from a human donor with aplastic anemia. Each CDR3 is given with its conserved first and last residue. A D gene is named only where the DNA matches it firmly. Expanded clones get a size class; other rows say once, few or many, or leave the size out.

j_gene,d_gene,abundance,v_gene,CDR3nt,CDR3aa
TRBJ1-6,.,.,TRBV10-2,TGCGCCAGCAGCGACCCAAGCTCCTATAATTCACCCCTCCACTTT,CASSDPSSYNSPLHF
TRBJ2-7,.,.,TRBV12-3/TRBV12-4,TGTGCCAGCGGTGAAGTGGAGGGGCAGTACTTC,CASGEVEGQYF
TRBJ2-7,.,.,TRBV20-1,TGCAGTGCTAGGGGTACCTACGAGCAGTACTTC,CSARGTYEQYF
TRBJ2-7,TRBD1,.,TRBV6-1,TGTGCCAGCAGAACAGGGGTAGTACCGTGGGAGCAGTACTTC,CASRTGVVPWEQYF
TRBJ1-2,TRBD1,.,TRBV5-6,TGTGCCAGCAGCTTATGGGACAGGGGGCTTGGCTACACCTTC,CASSLWDRGLGYTF
TRBJ2-1,TRBD2,.,TRBV25-1,TGTGCCAGCAGTGACAGCGGGATGAACAATGAGCAGTTCTTC,CASSDSGMNNEQFF
TRBJ2-7,.,.,TRBV7-9,TGTACCAGCAGCTCCGACCCCACCTACGAGCAGTACTTC,CTSSSDPTYEQYF
TRBJ1-2,.,once,TRBV7-2,TGTGCCAGCAGCTTAGAGGGACGGTCCTTCTATGGCTACACCTTC,CASSLEGRSFYGYTF
TRBJ1-5,.,.,TRBV7-9,TGTGCCAGCGGGTCAGGAGGGGGCAATCAGCCCCAGCATTTT,CASGSGGGNQPQHF
TRBJ2-7,.,once,TRBV20-1,TGCAGTGCTAGAAGCGGGACAGGCATCTCCTACGAGCAGTACTTC,CSARSGTGISYEQYF
TRBJ2-3,.,.,TRBV24-1,TGTGCCACCAGTGCCGTGGATACGCAGTATTTT,CATSAVDTQYF
TRBJ2-1,TRBD2,.,TRBV29-1,TGCAGCGTTTTCTCGACTAGCGAGAGCCCCTACAATGAGCAGCTCTTC,CSVFSTSESPYNEQLF